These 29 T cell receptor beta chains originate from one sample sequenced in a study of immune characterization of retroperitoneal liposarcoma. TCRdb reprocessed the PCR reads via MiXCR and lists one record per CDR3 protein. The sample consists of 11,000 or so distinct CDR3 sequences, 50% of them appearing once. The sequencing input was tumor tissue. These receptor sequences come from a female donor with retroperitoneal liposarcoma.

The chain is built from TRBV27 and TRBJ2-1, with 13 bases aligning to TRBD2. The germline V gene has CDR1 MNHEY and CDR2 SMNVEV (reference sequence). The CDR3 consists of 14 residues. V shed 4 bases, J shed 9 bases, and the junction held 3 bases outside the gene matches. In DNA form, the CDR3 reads TGTGCCAGCAGTTCGGGACTAGCGGGGAGTGAGCAGTTCTTC. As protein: CASSSGLAGSEQFF.

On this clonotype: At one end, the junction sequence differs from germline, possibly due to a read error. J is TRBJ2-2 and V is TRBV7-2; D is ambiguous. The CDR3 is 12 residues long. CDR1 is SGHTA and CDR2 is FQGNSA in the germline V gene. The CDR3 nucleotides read TGTCCCAGCAGCCTTTGGGCCGGGGAGCTGTTTTTT. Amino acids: CPSSLWAGELFF.

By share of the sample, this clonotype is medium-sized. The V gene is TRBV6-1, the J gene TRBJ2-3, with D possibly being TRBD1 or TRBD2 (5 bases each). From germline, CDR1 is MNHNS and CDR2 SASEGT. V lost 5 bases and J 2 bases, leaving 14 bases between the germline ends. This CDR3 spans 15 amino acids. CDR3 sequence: CASSTTGTPTDTQYF. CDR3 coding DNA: TGTGCCAGCAGTACTACCGGGACCCCCACAGATACGCAGTATTTT.

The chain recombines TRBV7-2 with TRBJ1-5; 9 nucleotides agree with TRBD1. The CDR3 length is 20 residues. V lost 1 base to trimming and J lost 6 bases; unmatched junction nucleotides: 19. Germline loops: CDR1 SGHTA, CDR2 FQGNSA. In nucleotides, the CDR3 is TGTGCCAGCAGCTTAGGGGGACAGGGTGTCGGTGGTATGTTTTCTCAGCCCCAGCATTTT. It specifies CASSLGGQGVGGMFSQPQHF. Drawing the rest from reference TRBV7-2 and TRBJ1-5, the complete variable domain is GAGVSQSPSNKVTEKGKDVELRCDPISGHTALYWYRQSLGQGLEFLIYFQGNSAPDKSGLPSDRFSAERTGGSVSTLTIQRTQQEDSAVYLCASSLGGQGVGGMFSQPQHFGDGTRLSIL.

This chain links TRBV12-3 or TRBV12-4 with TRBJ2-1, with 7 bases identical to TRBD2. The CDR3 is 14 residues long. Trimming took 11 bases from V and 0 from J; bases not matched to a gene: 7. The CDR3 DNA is TGTGCCTCCGTGGGGGGGGGCTCCTACAATGAGCAGTTCTTC. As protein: CASVGGGSYNEQFF.

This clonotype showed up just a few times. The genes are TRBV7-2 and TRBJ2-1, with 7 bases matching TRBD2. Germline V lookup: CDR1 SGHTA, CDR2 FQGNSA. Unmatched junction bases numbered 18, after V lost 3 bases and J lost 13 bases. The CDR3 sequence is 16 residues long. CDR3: CASSLSAGVTKNIQFF. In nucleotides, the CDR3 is TGTGCCAGCAGCTTGTCTGCGGGAGTTACCAAAAACATTCAGTTCTTC.

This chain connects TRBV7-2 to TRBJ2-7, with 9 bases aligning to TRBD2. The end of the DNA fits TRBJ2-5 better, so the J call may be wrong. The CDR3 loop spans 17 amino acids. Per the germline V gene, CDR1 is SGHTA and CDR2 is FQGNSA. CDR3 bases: TGTGCCAGCAGCTTATTTAGGCTAGCGGGAACCCAAGAGACCCAGTACTTC. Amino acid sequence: CASSLFRLAGTQETQYF.

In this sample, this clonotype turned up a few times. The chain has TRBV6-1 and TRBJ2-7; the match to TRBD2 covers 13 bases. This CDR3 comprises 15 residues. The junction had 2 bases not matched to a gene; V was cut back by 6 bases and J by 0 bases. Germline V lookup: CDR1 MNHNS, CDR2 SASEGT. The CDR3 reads CASSTSGGDSYEQYF. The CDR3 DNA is TGTGCCAGCAGCACTAGCGGGGGGGACTCCTACGAGCAGTACTTC.

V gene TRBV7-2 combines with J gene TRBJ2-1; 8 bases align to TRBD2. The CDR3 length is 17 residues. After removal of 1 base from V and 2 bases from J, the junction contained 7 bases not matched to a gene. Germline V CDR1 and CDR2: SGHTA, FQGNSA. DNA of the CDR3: TGTGCCAGCAGCTTAGGCCGGGCTAGCGGGCCCTACAATGAGCAGTTCTTC. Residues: CASSLGRASGPYNEQFF.

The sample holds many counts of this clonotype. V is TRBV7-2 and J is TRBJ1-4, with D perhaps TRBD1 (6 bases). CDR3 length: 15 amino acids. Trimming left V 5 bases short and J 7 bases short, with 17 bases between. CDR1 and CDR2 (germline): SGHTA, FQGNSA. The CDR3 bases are TGTGCCAGCAGCACGATGACAGGTTTGGGTGAAAAACTGTTTTTT. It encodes CASSTMTGLGEKLFF.

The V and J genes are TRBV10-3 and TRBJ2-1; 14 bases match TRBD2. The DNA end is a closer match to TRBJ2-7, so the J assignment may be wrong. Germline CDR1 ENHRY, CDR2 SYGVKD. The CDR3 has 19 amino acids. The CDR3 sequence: CAISERTSGRPRFMDEQYF. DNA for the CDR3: TGTGCCATCAGTGAGCGGACTAGCGGGAGGCCCCGGTTTATGGACGAGCAGTACTTC.

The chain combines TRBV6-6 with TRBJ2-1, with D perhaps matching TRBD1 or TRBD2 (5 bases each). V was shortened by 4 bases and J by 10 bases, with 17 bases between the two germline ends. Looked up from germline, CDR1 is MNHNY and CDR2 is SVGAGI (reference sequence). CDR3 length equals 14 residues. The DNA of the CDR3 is TGTGCCAGCAGTTTCGGGACCCCTCCTGTAGAGCAGTTCTTC. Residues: CASSFGTPPVEQFF.

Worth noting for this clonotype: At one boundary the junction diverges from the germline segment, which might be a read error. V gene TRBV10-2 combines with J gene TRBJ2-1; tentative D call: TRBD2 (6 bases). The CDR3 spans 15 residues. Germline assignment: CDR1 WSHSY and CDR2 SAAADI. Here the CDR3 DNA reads TGCGCCCGCAGCGGTGACTCAGGCGGGGCAGAGACCCAGTTCTTC. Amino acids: CARSGDSGGAETQFF.

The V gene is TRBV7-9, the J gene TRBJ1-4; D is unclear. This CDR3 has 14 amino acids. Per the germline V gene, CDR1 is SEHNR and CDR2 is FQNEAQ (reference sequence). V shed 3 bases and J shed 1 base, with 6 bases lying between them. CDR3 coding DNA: TGTGCCAGCAGCTTTAGTAGAACTAATGAAAAACTGTTTTTT. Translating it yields CASSFSRTNEKLFF.

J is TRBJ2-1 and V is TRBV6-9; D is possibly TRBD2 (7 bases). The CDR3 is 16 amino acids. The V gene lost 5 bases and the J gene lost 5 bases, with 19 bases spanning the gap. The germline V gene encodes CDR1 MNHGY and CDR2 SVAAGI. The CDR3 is CASSGPGRGGNNEQFF. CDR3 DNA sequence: TGTGCCAGCAGTGGACCAGGGAGGGGGGGAAACAATGAGCAGTTCTTC.

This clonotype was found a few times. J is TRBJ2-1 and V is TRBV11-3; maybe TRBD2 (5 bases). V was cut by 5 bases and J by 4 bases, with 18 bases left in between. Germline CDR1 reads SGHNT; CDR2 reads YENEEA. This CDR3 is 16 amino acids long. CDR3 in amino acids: CASSREGTAEYNEQFF. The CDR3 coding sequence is TGTGCCAGCAGCCGAGAGGGCACGGCAGAATACAATGAGCAGTTCTTC.

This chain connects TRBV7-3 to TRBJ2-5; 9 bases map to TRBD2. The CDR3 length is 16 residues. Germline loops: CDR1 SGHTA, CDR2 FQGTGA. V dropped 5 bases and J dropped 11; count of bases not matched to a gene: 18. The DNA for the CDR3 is TGTGCCAGCAGCGTCCTCAGCGGGGGGCACTACAATGAGCAGTACTTC. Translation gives CASSVLSGGHYNEQYF.

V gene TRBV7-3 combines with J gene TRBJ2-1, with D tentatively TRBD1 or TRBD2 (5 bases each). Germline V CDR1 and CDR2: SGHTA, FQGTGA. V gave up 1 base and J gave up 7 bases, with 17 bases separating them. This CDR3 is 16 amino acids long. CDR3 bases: TGTGCCAGCAGCTTAATGGGGGTAGCAGGTTGGAATGAGCAGTTCTTC. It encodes CASSLMGVAGWNEQFF. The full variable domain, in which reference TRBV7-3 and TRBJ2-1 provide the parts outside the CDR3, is GAGVSQTPSNKVTEKGKYVELRCDPISGHTALYWYRQSLGQGPEFLIYFQGTGAADDSGLPNDRFFAVRPEGSVSTLKIQRTERGDSAVYLCASSLMGVAGWNEQFFGPGTRLTVL.

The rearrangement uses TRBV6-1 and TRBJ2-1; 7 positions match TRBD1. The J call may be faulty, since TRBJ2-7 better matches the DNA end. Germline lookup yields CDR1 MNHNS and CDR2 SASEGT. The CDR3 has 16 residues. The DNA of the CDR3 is TGTGCCAGCAGTCCAAACACCGACAGGGCCTCCTACGAGCAGTACTTC. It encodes CASSPNTDRASYEQYF.

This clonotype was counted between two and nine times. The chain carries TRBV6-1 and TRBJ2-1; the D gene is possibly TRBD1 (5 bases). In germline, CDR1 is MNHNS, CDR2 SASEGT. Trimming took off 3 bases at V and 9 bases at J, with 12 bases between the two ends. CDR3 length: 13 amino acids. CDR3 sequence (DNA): TGTGCCAGCAGTGACACTCAGGGAACTGAGCAGTTCTTC. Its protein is CASSDTQGTEQFF.

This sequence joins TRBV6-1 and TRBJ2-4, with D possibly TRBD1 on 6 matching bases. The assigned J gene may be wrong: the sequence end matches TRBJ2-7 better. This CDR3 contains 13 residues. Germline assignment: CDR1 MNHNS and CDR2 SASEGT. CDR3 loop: CASTPEGAYEQYF. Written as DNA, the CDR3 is TGTGCCAGCACTCCCGAGGGGGCCTACGAGCAGTACTTC.

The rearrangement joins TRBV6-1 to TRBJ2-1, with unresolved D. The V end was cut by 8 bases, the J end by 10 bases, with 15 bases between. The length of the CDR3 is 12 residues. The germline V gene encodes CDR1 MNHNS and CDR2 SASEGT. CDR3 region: CASQRPPYEQFF. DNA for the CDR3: TGTGCCAGCCAAAGGCCCCCTTACGAGCAGTTCTTC.

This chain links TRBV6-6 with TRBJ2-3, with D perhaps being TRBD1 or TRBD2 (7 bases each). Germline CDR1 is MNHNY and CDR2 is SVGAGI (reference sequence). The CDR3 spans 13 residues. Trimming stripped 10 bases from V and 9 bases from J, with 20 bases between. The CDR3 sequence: CATLRGGSYTQYF. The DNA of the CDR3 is TGTGCCACCCTCAGGGGGGGATCGTACACGCAGTATTTT.

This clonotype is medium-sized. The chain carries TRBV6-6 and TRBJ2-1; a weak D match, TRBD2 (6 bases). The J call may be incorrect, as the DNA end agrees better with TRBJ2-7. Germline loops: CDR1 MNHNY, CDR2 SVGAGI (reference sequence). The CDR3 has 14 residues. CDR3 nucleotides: TGTGCCAGCAGCCGGGCAAGGGCGCGGGATGAGCAGTACTTC. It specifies CASSRARARDEQYF.

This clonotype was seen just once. CDR3 sequence reads: CAISEPSGTAHYNEQFF. The CDR3 DNA reads TGTGCCATCAGTGAGCCCTCTGGGACAGCGCATTACAATGAGCAGTTCTTC. The chain carries TRBV10-3 and TRBJ2-1; 7 nucleotides match TRBD1. Germline CDR1 and CDR2: ENHRY and SYGVKD. Trimming removed 2 bases from V and 4 bases from J; junction bases left unmatched: 11. The CDR3 has 17 amino acids.

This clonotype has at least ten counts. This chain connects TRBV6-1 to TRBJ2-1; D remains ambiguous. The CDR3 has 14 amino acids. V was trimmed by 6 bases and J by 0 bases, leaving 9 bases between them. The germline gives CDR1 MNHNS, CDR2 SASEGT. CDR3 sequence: CASRAVSSYNEQFF. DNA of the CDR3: TGTGCCAGCAGGGCTGTTAGCTCCTACAATGAGCAGTTCTTC.

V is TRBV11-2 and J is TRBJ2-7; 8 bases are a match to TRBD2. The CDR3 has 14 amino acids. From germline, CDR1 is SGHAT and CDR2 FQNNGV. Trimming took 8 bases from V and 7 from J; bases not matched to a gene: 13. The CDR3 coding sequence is TGTGCCAGCGCCGGTCCGCGGGGGGTTTGGGAGCAGTACTTC. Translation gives CASAGPRGVWEQYF.

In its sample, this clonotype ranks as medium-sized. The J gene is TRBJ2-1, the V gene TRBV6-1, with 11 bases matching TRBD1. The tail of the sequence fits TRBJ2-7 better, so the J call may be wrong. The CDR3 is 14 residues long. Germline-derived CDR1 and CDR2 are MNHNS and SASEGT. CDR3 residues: CASSGQGAVYEQYF. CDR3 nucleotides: TGTGCCAGCAGCGGACAGGGGGCCGTCTACGAGCAGTACTTC.

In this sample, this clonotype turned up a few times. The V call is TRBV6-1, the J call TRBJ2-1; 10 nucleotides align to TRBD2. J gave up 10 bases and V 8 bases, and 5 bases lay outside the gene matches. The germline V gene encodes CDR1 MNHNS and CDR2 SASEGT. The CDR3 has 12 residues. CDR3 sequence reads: CASEREGYEQFF. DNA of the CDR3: TGTGCCAGCGAGCGGGAGGGGTACGAGCAGTTCTTC.